What follows are 14 T cell receptor beta chains derived from one specimen sequenced in a study of response to subunit inactivated influenza vaccine. MiXCR, run by TCRdb on the RT-PCR reads, gives a single entry per CDR3 protein. Among 650,000 to 800,000 distinct CDR3 sequences listed, approximately 15% were seen once. Sample: PBMCs from blood, taken 14 days before vaccination. The receptors derive from a man aged 50-60 years who received an inactivated influenza vaccine.

The chain couples TRBV20-1 to TRBJ2-5; D is ambiguous. Germline values: CDR1 DFQATT, CDR2 SNEGSKA (reference sequence). Between the trimmed V and J ends, which lost 3 bases and 0 bases, there was a span of 11 bases. The CDR3 has 14 residues. CDR3 DNA: TGCAGTGCTAGGCGAAGCGCGTACCAAGAGACCCAGTACTTC. Its translation is CSARRSAYQETQYF.

This clonotype showed up just a few times. The chain carries TRBV30 and TRBJ2-3; possibly TRBD1 for D (5 bases). The germline gives CDR1 GTSNPN, CDR2 SVGIG (reference sequence). This CDR3 region has 15 residues. V lost 2 bases, J lost 4 bases, and 16 bases lay in between. The CDR3 protein is CAWSPRLGLPDTQYF. The CDR3 DNA sequence: TGTGCCTGGAGTCCACGGCTGGGGCTGCCAGATACGCAGTATTTT.

In its sample, this clonotype was seen a few times. The rearrangement links TRBV20-1 to TRBJ2-1; D is perhaps TRBD2 (5 bases). This CDR3 has 12 amino acids. Germline CDR1 DFQATT, CDR2 SNEGSKA (reference sequence). V was pared by 3 bases and J by 8 bases, with 11 bases between. The CDR3 loop is CSASTRIDEQFF. Here the CDR3 DNA reads TGCAGTGCTAGTACTAGAATAGATGAGCAGTTCTTC.

In this sample, this clonotype turned up a few times. The chain employs TRBV7-3 and TRBJ2-7, with a weak D call TRBD1 (6 bases). Trimming shortened V by 5 bases and J by 7 bases, and 18 bases separated the two germline ends. Germline V gene sequence: CDR1 SGHTA, CDR2 FQGTGA. This CDR3 has 14 residues. CDR3 in DNA: TGTGCCAGCAGCCCCCGAGGACAGCTATCAGAGCAGTACTTC. Its protein product is CASSPRGQLSEQYF.

V and J are TRBV7-2 and TRBJ2-7; TRBD2 aligns across 11 bases. V shed 5 bases, J shed 3 bases, and the junction held 9 bases outside the gene matches. The CDR3 is 16 amino acids. Germline V gives CDR1 SGHTA, CDR2 FQGNSA. Written as DNA, the CDR3 is TGTGCCAGCAGCATATCCGGGACTAGCGGCCTCTACGAGCAGTACTTC. Translation: CASSISGTSGLYEQYF.

The table lists this clonotype with a few counts. The rearrangement links TRBV29-1 to TRBJ2-1; no reliable D call. Trimming stripped 1 base from V and 0 bases from J, with 7 bases between. The CDR3 has 14 residues. Germline V gives CDR1 SQVTM, CDR2 ANQGSEA. This chain's CDR3 is CSVEGVSSYNEQFF. Written as DNA, the CDR3 is TGCAGCGTTGAAGGCGTGAGCTCCTACAATGAGCAGTTCTTC.

This clonotype was seen repeatedly, ten times or more. The chain employs TRBV2 and TRBJ2-3; D is unresolved. Trimming removed 0 bases at V and 7 bases at J, with 17 bases between. CDR1 and CDR2 (germline): SNHLY, FYNNEI. The CDR3 runs 16 residues. This chain's CDR3 is CASSEASPNYEHTQYF. The DNA of the CDR3 is TGTGCCAGCAGTGAAGCGTCACCTAACTATGAACATACGCAGTATTTT.

This clonotype was seen only a few times. The chain couples TRBV4-2 to TRBJ1-2, with D unresolved. Germline loops: CDR1 LGHNA, CDR2 YNFKEQ. V was pared by 0 bases and J by 8 bases, with 10 bases between. The CDR3 extends over 13 amino acids. The CDR3 DNA sequence: TGTGCCAGCAGCCAAGAAGCAGGAAGGGGCTACACCTTC. Amino acid sequence: CASSQEAGRGYTF.

V usage is TRBV5-1 and J usage is TRBJ1-5; D call uncertain. Germline lookup yields CDR1 SGHRS and CDR2 YFSETQ. Trimming took 0 bases from V and 3 from J, leaving 10 bases between them. This CDR3 has 15 residues. CDR3 bases: TGCGCCAGCAGCTTGGCCCCCGGGGTCAATCAGCCCCAGCATTTT. Amino acids: CASSLAPGVNQPQHF.

This clonotype was recorded many times. The chain is built from TRBV11-1 and TRBJ2-1, with 11 bases identical to TRBD2. CDR1 is SGHAT and CDR2 is FQDESV in the germline V gene (reference sequence). V lost 4 bases to trimming and J lost 4 bases; unmatched junction nucleotides: 12. The CDR3 is 18 amino acids. The CDR3 coding sequence is TGTGCCAGCAGCTCCGCCCTCGGGGGGACTAGCGGTTACAATGAGCAGTTCTTC. This gives the protein CASSSALGGTSGYNEQFF.

The chain joins TRBV21-1 to TRBJ2-4; the DNA was not compared with TRBD1, the D call given in the table. TRBV21-1 counts as a pseudogene. The CDR3 has 16 amino acids. As DNA, the CDR3 is TGTGCCAGCAGCACATGGAGGAGGGGGCGCGAAAACATTCAGTACTTC. Protein: CASSTWRRGRENIQYF.

The rearrangement links TRBV6-5 to TRBJ2-7, with 9 bases fitting TRBD1. V shed 2 bases, J shed 0 bases, and the junction held 5 bases outside the gene matches. Per germline, CDR1 MNHEY and CDR2 SVGAGI. The CDR3 has 16 residues. The CDR3 here is CASSYPTGQGSYEQYF. In nucleotides, the CDR3 is TGTGCCAGCAGTTACCCGACGGGACAGGGCTCCTACGAGCAGTACTTC.

This clonotype was picked up a small number of times. This CDR3 is CASSSPGGGYNSPLHF. The CDR3 DNA is TGTGCCAGCAGCTCACCGGGGGGGGGCTATAATTCACCCCTCCACTTT. The J gene is TRBJ1-6, the V gene TRBV7-9, with a possible D match to TRBD1 (5 bases). Trimming took 4 bases from V and 3 from J, leaving 13 bases between them. The CDR3 is 16 amino acids. CDR1 and CDR2 from the germline V gene are SEHNR and FQNEAQ (reference sequence).

This clonotype was counted only a few times. The J gene is TRBJ1-2, the V gene TRBV28; D unclear. CDR3 size: 14 residues. V dropped 6 bases and J dropped 8 bases, with 19 bases sitting between them. CDR1 MDHEN and CDR2 SYDVKM come from the germline V gene. The DNA for the CDR3 is TGTGCCAGCAGCCTGGCGAGCGTCGTAGAAGGCTACACCTTC. Protein sequence: CASSLASVVEGYTF.